This T cell receptor beta chain was retrieved from a study of T cell changes during pregnancy in multiple sclerosis. Germline-derived CDR1 and CDR2 are MNHEY and SMNVEV (reference sequence). CDR3 length: 19 residues. With 5 bases clipped from V and 7 bases from J, the junction kept 18 bases outside the gene matches. TCRdb keeps only in-frame clones here, not all; method: immunoSEQ multiplex PCR. The sample yields tens of thousands of clones, roughly 91% seen once. The rearrangement joins TRBV27 to TRBJ2-5; 14 positions match TRBD2. The TCR sequence derives from a female donor in good health, enrolled as a control in a pregnancy study. The sequences come from peripheral blood, collected in the third trimester of pregnancy. CDR3 DNA: TGTGCCAGCAGTCTGGGACTAGCGGGAGAGAAATATGGTGGAGGGACCCAGTACTTC. Protein sequence: CASSLGLAGEKYGGGTQYF.